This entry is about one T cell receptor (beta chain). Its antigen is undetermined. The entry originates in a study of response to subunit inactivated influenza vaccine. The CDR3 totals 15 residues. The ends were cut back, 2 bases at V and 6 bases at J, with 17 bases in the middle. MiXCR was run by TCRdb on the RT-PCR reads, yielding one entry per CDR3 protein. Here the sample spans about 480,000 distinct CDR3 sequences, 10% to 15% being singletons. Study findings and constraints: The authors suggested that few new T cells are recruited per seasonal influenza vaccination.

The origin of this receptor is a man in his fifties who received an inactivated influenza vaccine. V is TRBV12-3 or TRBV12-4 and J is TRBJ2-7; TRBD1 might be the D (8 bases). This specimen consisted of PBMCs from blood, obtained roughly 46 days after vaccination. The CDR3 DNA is TGTGCCAGCAGTTTATACAGGGGGACGGGGGGCGAGCAGTACTTC. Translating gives CASSLYRGTGGEQYF.